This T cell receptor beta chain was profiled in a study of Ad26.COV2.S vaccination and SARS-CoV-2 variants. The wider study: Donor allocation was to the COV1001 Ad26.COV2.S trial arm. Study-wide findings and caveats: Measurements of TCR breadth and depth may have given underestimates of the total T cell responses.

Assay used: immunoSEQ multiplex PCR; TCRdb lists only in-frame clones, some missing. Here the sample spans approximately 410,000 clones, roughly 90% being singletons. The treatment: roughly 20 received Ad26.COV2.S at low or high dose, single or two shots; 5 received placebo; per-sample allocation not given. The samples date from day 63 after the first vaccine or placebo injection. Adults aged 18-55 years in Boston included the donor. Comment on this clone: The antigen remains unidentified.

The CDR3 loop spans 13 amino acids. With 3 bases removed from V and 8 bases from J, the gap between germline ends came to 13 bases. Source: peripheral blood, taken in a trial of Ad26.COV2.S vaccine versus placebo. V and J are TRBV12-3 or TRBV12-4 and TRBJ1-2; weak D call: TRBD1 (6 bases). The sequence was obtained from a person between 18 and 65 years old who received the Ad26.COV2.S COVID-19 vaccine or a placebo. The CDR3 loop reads CASSLGQGNGYTF. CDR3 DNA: TGTGCCAGCAGTTTGGGGCAGGGGAACGGCTACACCTTC.